These T cell receptor beta chains were read from a single sample in a study of blood T cell repertoires in COVID-19. Method: immunoSEQ multiplex PCR; TCRdb's copy keeps in-frame clones and lacks some. The sample records almost 200,000 clones, 70% to 80% being singletons. Sequencing input: peripheral blood. The receptors shown here come from a woman aged 40 to 50 with COVID-19, enrolled during active disease. Each CDR3 is given without its conserved first and last residue. Each record gives: J gene, V gene, CDR3 protein.

>TRBJ1-1|TRBV29-1
SVLPGNTEAF
>TRBJ1-2|TRBV18
ASSLEAGPIYGYT
>TRBJ2-7|TRBV5-5
ASSPAGQGSEQY
>TRBJ2-3|TRBV11-3
ASSLGLAPSTDTQY
>TRBJ2-3|TRBV6-2/TRBV6-3
ASSSEGRAVDTQY
>TRBJ2-7|TRBV7-9
ASSPSGFSYEQY
>TRBJ2-3|TRBV29-1
SVRRLAQHTDTQY
>TRBJ1-6|TRBV14
ASSQTALPLH
>TRBJ2-5|TRBV7-3
ASSSHRGSD
>TRBJ1-1|TRBV29-1
TLREQGETEAF
>TRBJ2-2|TRBV19
ASSIAPGGYTGELF
>TRBJ2-3|TRBV2
ASSEAAPQY
>TRBJ2-7|TRBV6-6
ASSPRDTYEQY
>TRBJ2-5|TRBV5-1
ASSAGLARPETQY
>TRBJ2-7|TRBV3-1/TRBV3-2
ASSQALGVGEQY
>TRBJ1-2|TRBV5-4
ASSFPGGGGYGYT
>TRBJ1-5|TRBV15
ATSRSMGRQANQPQH
>TRBJ1-1|TRBV12-3/TRBV12-4
ASSLYREAF
>TRBJ1-2|TRBV2
ATRQGENYGYT
>TRBJ2-2|TRBV30
AWGITGDGELF
>TRBJ1-4|TRBV5-4
ASSSAGEKLF
>TRBJ1-6|TRBV10-3
AISGLGTASNSPLH
>TRBJ2-1|TRBV3-1/TRBV3-2
ASSQGRTSGRLEQF
>TRBJ1-4|TRBV28
ASSFYDRINEKLF
>TRBJ2-3|TRBV20-1
SASGWRPDTQY
>TRBJ2-7|TRBV9
ASSAGTAGYEQY
>TRBJ1-2|TRBV2
ASSAQVLGGYT
>TRBJ2-7|TRBV5-5
ASSLAPWAGGFYEQY
>TRBJ2-7|TRBV5-1
ASTPEGRGTYEQY
>TRBJ2-1|TRBV28
ASSLITRINEQF
>TRBJ2-7|TRBV5-5
ASSLTATYEQY
>TRBJ1-5|TRBV3-1/TRBV3-2
ASSHRGQGQPQH
>TRBJ2-7|TRBV18
ASSPRTGGRVEQY
>TRBJ2-7|TRBV5-4
ASSSPTQFLSEQY
>TRBJ2-3|TRBV7-2
ASSLARRDTQY
>TRBJ2-5|TRBV5-1
ASSLTSGTSGGETQY
>TRBJ1-1|TRBV3-1/TRBV3-2
ASSQPGTGDLVAF
>TRBJ2-5|TRBV4-2
ASSQDPGGRGTQY
>TRBJ2-5|TRBV7-3
ASSPLGDQETQY
>TRBJ1-3|TRBV2
ASRVDRGSSGNTIY